This TCR beta chain originates from a study of T cell repertoires in cytomegalovirus infection (dated by TCRdb to the late 2010s). Notes on the research overall: Because public TCR beta signatures pointed to carriage of CMV infection together with the matching HLA type, the HLA type of each donor mattered for the analysis.

Study-level results and caveats: The ex vivo response was dominated by HLA-C-restricted CMV-specific TCR beta clonotypes, which also provided the single most frequent clonotype in two of eight donors. In both this cohort and an independent roughly 350-donor cohort, the cumulative frequency of public TCR beta family members distinguished carriers of CMV infection plus the relevant HLA type.

From cysteine to phenylalanine, the CDR3 is 13 amino acids long. Only the CDR3 DNA stays, 39 bases, in frame from base 1. CDR1 and CDR2, looked up from the germline V gene, are MDHEN and SYDVKM. With respect to this clonotype: Its antigen remains undetermined. A junction boundary mismatches the germline segment, possibly from a read error.

For sequencing, an Illumina HiSeq 1500 was employed. Starting from the raw public reads, TCRdb applied fastp trimming at Q25, assembled clones with MiXCR and retained in-frame beta chains. Each CDR3 protein gets just one entry, which takes the most common genes and DNA from the rows behind it. For this sample the table gives around 740,000 distinct CDR3 sequences, of which roughly 35% were detected only once. About 2.8% of the sample comes from the top ten. Sample: PBMCs. The source of this sequence is a human donor in good health (CMV status not recorded). Some clones in this sample may be carry-over from other donors' samples. The chain is encoded by TRBV28 joined to TRBJ1-2, with TRBD1 tentatively as D gene (6 bases match). The CDR3 region: CASTLWGGPGYTF. The DNA sequence is TGTGCCAGCACTTTATGGGGGGGGCCTGGCTACACCTTC.